Listed below are T cell receptor beta chains from one sample, sequenced in a study of T cells after somatic rescue of genetic block. Assay used: immunoSEQ multiplex PCR; TCRdb lists only in-frame clones, some missing. The sample includes around 8,100 clones, 70% to 90% seen only once; the top ten take about a quarter. The sequenced sample was peripheral blood mononuclear cells (PBMCs). Receptors originate from a boy between 5 and 17 years old. Each CDR3 is given with its conserved first and last residue.

J gene: TRBJ1-5; V gene: TRBV6-1; CDR3 length: 12; CDR3 protein: CASSEGGQPQHF
J gene: TRBJ2-1; V gene: TRBV28; CDR3 length: 14; CDR3 protein: CASSFVAPRYEQFF
J gene: TRBJ2-5; V gene: TRBV7-6; CDR3 length: 16; CDR3 protein: CASSLRAAQGQETQYF
J gene: TRBJ1-2; V gene: TRBV4-1; CDR3 length: 13; CDR3 protein: CASSQEVDGTYTF
J gene: TRBJ1-6; V gene: TRBV4-3; CDR3 length: 16; CDR3 protein: CASSQDPDGGNSPLHF
J gene: TRBJ2-1; V gene: TRBV18; CDR3 length: 16; CDR3 protein: CASSPRTSGGHNEQFF
J gene: TRBJ2-1; V gene: TRBV7-6; CDR3 length: 16; CDR3 protein: CASSLEASPRYNEQFF
J gene: TRBJ2-2; V gene: TRBV15; CDR3 length: 16; CDR3 protein: CATSRERATNTGELFF
J gene: TRBJ1-5; V gene: TRBV6-1; CDR3 length: 15; CDR3 protein: CASSSTGDSNQPQHF
J gene: TRBJ1-1; V gene: TRBV5-4; CDR3 length: 13; CDR3 protein: CASSRRGHTEAFF
J gene: TRBJ1-6; V gene: TRBV7-2; CDR3 length: 15; CDR3 protein: CASSFMQVHNSPLHF
J gene: TRBJ2-1; V gene: TRBV9; CDR3 length: 16; CDR3 protein: CASSDLSGLSYNEQFF
J gene: TRBJ1-4; V gene: TRBV18; CDR3 length: 14; CDR3 protein: CASSIRGQNEKLFF
J gene: TRBJ1-2; V gene: TRBV6-1; CDR3 length: 14; CDR3 protein: CASRLPGGNYGYTF
J gene: TRBJ1-5; V gene: TRBV6-5; CDR3 length: 14; CDR3 protein: CASSYSRGGQPQHF
J gene: TRBJ2-7; V gene: TRBV20-1; CDR3 length: 11; CDR3 protein: CSAGASYEQYF
J gene: TRBJ2-1; V gene: TRBV6-5; CDR3 length: 15; CDR3 protein: CASTPFFSSYNEQFF
J gene: TRBJ2-1; V gene: TRBV28; CDR3 length: 16; CDR3 protein: CASSFRSTPLYGEQFF
J gene: TRBJ1-4; V gene: TRBV21-1; CDR3 length: 12; CDR3 protein: CASSKGREKLFF
J gene: TRBJ2-1; V gene: TRBV6-1; CDR3 length: 14; CDR3 protein: CASSVRDLHNEQFF
J gene: TRBJ2-7; V gene: TRBV4-3; CDR3 length: 16; CDR3 protein: CASSQDLGQPGYEQYF
J gene: TRBJ1-2; V gene: TRBV4-3; CDR3 length: 16; CDR3 protein: CASSRTGGKGNYGYTF
J gene: TRBJ2-3; V gene: TRBV18; CDR3 length: 12; CDR3 protein: CASSPAPDTQYF
J gene: TRBJ2-4; V gene: TRBV4-2; CDR3 length: 13; CDR3 protein: CASSPLRENIQYF
J gene: TRBJ2-7; V gene: TRBV6-5; CDR3 length: 13; CDR3 protein: CASSASGVYEQYF
J gene: TRBJ2-7; V gene: TRBV2; CDR3 length: 14; CDR3 protein: CASNPLGGSYEQYF
J gene: TRBJ2-4; V gene: TRBV7-8; CDR3 length: 13; CDR3 protein: CASSLSGLDIQYF
J gene: TRBJ2-7; V gene: TRBV4-1; CDR3 length: 14; CDR3 protein: CASSQDRSSYEQYF
J gene: TRBJ2-3; V gene: TRBV5-6; CDR3 length: 16; CDR3 protein: CASSLGANLRGDTQYF
J gene: TRBJ2-7; V gene: TRBV28; CDR3 length: 11; CDR3 protein: CASSASYEQYF
J gene: TRBJ2-7; V gene: TRBV5-1; CDR3 length: 12; CDR3 protein: CASSLSGYEQYF
J gene: TRBJ1-6; V gene: TRBV7-9; CDR3 length: 12; CDR3 protein: CASSLGNSPLHF
J gene: TRBJ2-3; V gene: TRBV10-3; CDR3 length: 16; CDR3 protein: CAISDVAPSWTDTQYF
J gene: TRBJ1-1; V gene: TRBV9; CDR3 length: 14; CDR3 protein: CASSDGGSNTEAFF
J gene: TRBJ2-7; V gene: TRBV7-2; CDR3 length: 12; CDR3 protein: CASSLRAGEQYF
J gene: TRBJ2-3; V gene: TRBV6-5; CDR3 length: 15; CDR3 protein: CASSLAGGVADTQYF
J gene: TRBJ1-2; V gene: TRBV21-1; CDR3 length: 12; CDR3 protein: CASRDEGAGYTF
J gene: TRBJ1-1; V gene: TRBV28; CDR3 length: 10; CDR3 protein: CASRRTEAFF
J gene: TRBJ1-1; V gene: TRBV28; CDR3 length: 16; CDR3 protein: CASSLEYTQMNTEAFF
J gene: TRBJ2-2; V gene: TRBV7-8; CDR3 length: 15; CDR3 protein: CASSSYSDPTGELFF
J gene: TRBJ1-2; V gene: TRBV2; CDR3 length: 15; CDR3 protein: CASSEALGASYGYTF
J gene: TRBJ2-7; V gene: TRBV6-4; CDR3 length: 14; CDR3 protein: CASSEEGRSYEQYF
J gene: TRBJ1-4; V gene: TRBV2; CDR3 length: 14; CDR3 protein: CASSVYGEGEKLFF
J gene: TRBJ2-3; V gene: TRBV5-1; CDR3 length: 16; CDR3 protein: CASSLWTSGGTDTQYF
J gene: TRBJ1-6; V gene: TRBV27; CDR3 length: 14; CDR3 protein: CASSYRGANSPLHF
J gene: TRBJ2-3; V gene: TRBV4-3; CDR3 length: 19; CDR3 protein: CASSPQGAGTSGSTDTQYF
J gene: TRBJ1-3; V gene: TRBV4-3; CDR3 length: 16; CDR3 protein: CASSQEDLPSGNTIYF
J gene: TRBJ1-1; V gene: TRBV11-3; CDR3 length: 15; CDR3 protein: CASSSTGGADTEAFF
J gene: TRBJ2-1; V gene: TRBV28; CDR3 length: 11; CDR3 protein: CASSVRNEQFF
J gene: TRBJ2-7; V gene: TRBV28; CDR3 length: 16; CDR3 protein: CASSWGLAGAPYEQYF
J gene: TRBJ2-5; V gene: TRBV6-6; CDR3 length: 15; CDR3 protein: CASSYSAHSRETQYF
J gene: TRBJ1-2; V gene: TRBV27; CDR3 length: 13; CDR3 protein: CASSLSGPGGYTF
J gene: TRBJ1-1; V gene: TRBV11-2; CDR3 length: 16; CDR3 protein: CASTSLRGGLRTEAFF
J gene: TRBJ1-5; V gene: TRBV2; CDR3 length: 17; CDR3 protein: CASSGGPWRRSNQPQHF
J gene: TRBJ2-2; V gene: TRBV25-1; CDR3 length: 16; CDR3 protein: CASSEWRTFNTGELFF
J gene: TRBJ2-1; V gene: TRBV9; CDR3 length: 15; CDR3 protein: CASSATGTGVHEQFF
J gene: TRBJ1-5; V gene: TRBV9; CDR3 length: 15; CDR3 protein: CASSKQGYSNQPQHF